These 10 T cell receptor beta chains came from one sample sequenced in a study of early T cells in non-severe SARS-CoV-2 infection. TCRdb re-derived calls from the 5' RACE reads in MiXCR, one entry per CDR3 protein. The table shows roughly 50,000 distinct CDR3 sequences, with under 8.5% occurring only once. The sample comprised whole blood. These receptors originate from an adult who was a healthcare worker with PCR-confirmed SARS-CoV-2 infection or an uninfected control (not recorded which).

This clonotype showed up just a few times. The V gene is TRBV29-1, the J gene TRBJ2-5; 8 bases map to TRBD1. CDR3 length: 12 amino acids. Germline CDR1 reads SQVTM; CDR2 reads ANQGSEA. The J segment lost 2 bases and the V segment lost 6 bases, leaving 2 bases of the junction unmatched. CDR3 DNA: TGCAGCGTCACAGGGGGGCAAGAGACCCAGTACTTC. This codes for CSVTGGQETQYF.

The chain combines TRBV7-6 with TRBJ1-6; D not resolved. Per germline, CDR1 SGHVS and CDR2 FNYEAQ. The CDR3 consists of 15 residues. V lost 3 bases and J lost 1, with 7 bases in between. In nucleotides, the CDR3 is TGTGCCAGCAGCTTTGGGGAATCCTATAATTCACCCCTCCACTTT. Protein product: CASSFGESYNSPLHF.

This clonotype was observed a few times. The chain is built from TRBV28 and TRBJ2-7; the D call may be TRBD1 or TRBD2 (5 bases each). V was cut by 7 bases and J by 2 bases, with 9 bases left in between. The CDR3 has 12 amino acids. Germline CDR1 and CDR2: MDHEN and SYDVKM. This CDR3 is CASTEGTYEQYF. DNA for the CDR3: TGTGCCAGCACCGAGGGGACCTACGAGCAGTACTTC.

This clonotype was picked up a small number of times. Its ends do not fully match the called genes, so a read error is possible. The chain couples TRBV7-2 to TRBJ2-1; tentatively, D is TRBD2 (5 bases). Germline V gives CDR1 SGHTA, CDR2 FQGNSA. The CDR3 totals 14 residues. The CDR3 is CASSFLDSDNEQFF. CDR3 nucleotide sequence: TGTGCCAGCAGCTTTCTGGACTCCGACAATGAGCAGTTCTTC.

The sample holds a few counts of this clonotype. This rearrangement joins TRBV7-2 to TRBJ2-3; tentatively, D is TRBD1 (5 bases). Germline CDR1 reads SGHTA; CDR2 reads FQGNSA. The CDR3 loop spans 14 amino acids. V was trimmed by 1 base and J by 4 bases, leaving 9 bases between them. This CDR3 is CASSLEQGSDTQYF. DNA for the CDR3: TGTGCCAGCAGCTTAGAGCAGGGATCAGATACGCAGTATTTT.

This clonotype was observed many times. The chain has TRBV6-1 and TRBJ1-1; D unresolved. V lost 6 bases, J lost 2 bases, and 10 bases lay in between. The germline CDR1 and CDR2 sequences are MNHNS and SASEGT. CDR3 length: 13 amino acids. CDR3: CASRPGPNTEAFF. CDR3 DNA: TGTGCCAGCAGACCCGGTCCAAACACTGAAGCTTTCTTT.

This clonotype was picked up a small number of times. The chain joins TRBV12-3 or TRBV12-4 to TRBJ2-7, with D possibly TRBD1 on 7 matching bases. This CDR3 has 15 amino acids. The V and J ends lost 1 base and 2 bases respectively, with 12 bases between them. The DNA for the CDR3 is TGTGCCAGCAGTTTAGGACAGGGAGGAGCCTACGAGCAGTACTTC. Its translation is CASSLGQGGAYEQYF.

This clonotype has only a few counts. The CDR3 nucleotides read TGCGCCAGCAGCCAAGTTTTCTCGGGGACAGGGGGCGGAATCAGGTCTGGGGCCAACGTCCTGACTTTC. Encoded protein: CASSQVFSGTGGGIRSGANVLTF. V and J are TRBV4-1 and TRBJ2-6; the match to TRBD1 covers 12 bases. This CDR3 region has 23 residues. The trim removed 1 base at V and 1 base at J, leaving 17 bases unmatched. Germline CDR1 reads MGHRA; CDR2 reads YSYEKL.

Points on this clonotype: This sequence may be a read error, since a much larger clone differs from it by one base. The gene calls are TRBV10-3 and TRBJ2-4; D not certain. Per the germline V gene, CDR1 is ENHRY and CDR2 is SYGVKD. The CDR3 length is 12 residues. The CDR3 sequence is CAIRDDKNIRYF. CDR3 coding DNA: TGTGCCATCAGGGACGACAAAAACATTCGGTACTTC.

This clonotype is medium-sized by share. The chain carries TRBV6-4 and TRBJ2-2, with 13 bases matching TRBD2. The germline V gene encodes CDR1 MRHNA and CDR2 SNTAGT. The CDR3 has 16 residues. V lost 2 bases to trimming and J lost 3 bases; unmatched junction nucleotides: 0. CDR3 in DNA: TGTGCCAGCAGTGACGGACTAGCGGGGGACACCGGGGAGCTGTTTTTT. Amino acids: CASSDGLAGDTGELFF.